This TCR beta chain was found in a study of regulatory T cells in long-lasting Graves disease. General observations from the study: Persistent Graves' patients showed reduced TCR diversity versus newly diagnosed patients. Persistent disease preferred TRBV28, TRBJ1-2 and TRBJ2-5; new disease, TRBV20-1 and TRBJ2-1.

Time point specified: newly diagnosed GD, antithyroid drugs for less than 3 months. Generation of the TCR library employed RNA extracted from PBMCs. CDR3 length equals 15 residues. The germline gives CDR1 SGDLS, CDR2 YYNGEE. V lost 0 bases, J lost 2 bases, and 9 bases lay in between. Both iRepertoire HTBI primers and Arm-PCR of CDR3 regions were used to build the TCR beta libraries. A single record per CDR3 protein comes from TCRdb applying MiXCR to the multiplex PCR reads. The data contain roughly 440,000 distinct CDR3 sequences, roughly 17% of them seen just once; the ten biggest clones take up about a quarter. Comments on this clonotype: No antigen is known for it.

The same specimen was also included in a second study, on T cells in Graves' hyperthyroidism and ophthalmopathy. As that study records: Patients with uncontrolled infections, other autoimmune diseases, pregnancy or lactation were excluded.

The sequences come from peripheral blood mononuclear cells (PBMCs), collected at new diagnosis, from a patient treated with antithyroid drugs. The TCR was taken from a woman under 30 with Graves disease. The rearrangement links TRBV9 to TRBJ1-3; D is undetermined. CDR3: CASSVEGGAGNTIYF. The CDR3 nucleotides are TGTGCCAGCAGCGTAGAGGGTGGTGCTGGAAACACCATATATTTT.